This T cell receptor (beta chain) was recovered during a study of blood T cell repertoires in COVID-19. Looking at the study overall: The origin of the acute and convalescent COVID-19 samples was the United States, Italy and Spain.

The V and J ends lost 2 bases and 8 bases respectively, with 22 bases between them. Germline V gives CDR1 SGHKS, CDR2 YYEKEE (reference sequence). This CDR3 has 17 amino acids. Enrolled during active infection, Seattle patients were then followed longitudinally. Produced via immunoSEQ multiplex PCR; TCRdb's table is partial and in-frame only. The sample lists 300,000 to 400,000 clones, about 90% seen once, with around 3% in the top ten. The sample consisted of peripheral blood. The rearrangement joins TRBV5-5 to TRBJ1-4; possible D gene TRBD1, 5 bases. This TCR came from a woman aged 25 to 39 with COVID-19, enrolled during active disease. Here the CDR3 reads CASSFRPGQGDSEKLFF. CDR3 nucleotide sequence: TGTGCCAGCAGCTTCCGGCCTGGTCAGGGTGATTCGGAAAAACTGTTTTTT. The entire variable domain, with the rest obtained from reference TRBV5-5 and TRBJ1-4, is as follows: DAGVTQSPTHLIKTRGQQVTLRCSPISGHKSVSWYQQVLGQGPQFIFQYYEKEERGRGNFPDRFSARQFPNYSSELNVNALLLGDSALYLCASSFRPGQGDSEKLFFGSGTQLSVL.